This entry lists 26 T cell receptor beta chains sequenced from one sample in a study of T cell responses to AZD1222 COVID-19 vaccine. Libraries were prepared by immunoSEQ multiplex PCR; TCRdb keeps only in-frame clonotypes and omits some of them. The table lists roughly 160,000 clones, approximately 90% of them singletons, with roughly 1.4% in the top ten. The source material was peripheral blood, sampled 28 days after the second AZD1222 dose. These receptors all stem from an adult who received the AZD1222 COVID-19 vaccine.

The chain uses TRBV11-2 and TRBJ2-3, with D possibly being TRBD1 (5 bases). The V gene's germline CDR1 is SGHAT and CDR2 FQNNGV. V was clipped by 6 bases and J by 4 bases, with 11 bases between them. The CDR3 runs 13 residues. CDR3 bases: TGTGCCAGCAGGGACATCTCCCCAGATACGCAGTATTTT. The encoded protein is CASRDISPDTQYF.

This chain joins TRBV2 and TRBJ1-1; D gene ambiguous. In germline, CDR1 is SNHLY, CDR2 FYNNEI. The CDR3 sequence is 12 residues long. V lost 1 base and J lost 4, with 4 bases in between. The DNA of the CDR3 is TGTGCCAGCAGTGAAGTGGGCACTGAAGCTTTCTTT. It codes for CASSEVGTEAFF.

The chain links TRBV9 to TRBJ2-7; the match to TRBD2 covers 8 bases. The trim removed 3 bases at V and 2 bases at J, leaving 4 bases unmatched. The CDR3 length is 14 residues. Germline values: CDR1 SGDLS, CDR2 YYNGEE. The CDR3 DNA follows: TGTGCCAGCAGCGGTAGCGGGACGACCTACGAGCAGTACTTC. Its translation is CASSGSGTTYEQYF.

The chain's CDR3 is CASSQDIQAGGPTDTQYF. The CDR3 DNA sequence: TGTGCCAGCAGCCAAGATATCCAAGCGGGGGGCCCCACAGATACGCAGTATTTT. This chain uses TRBV3-1 (or the pseudogene TRBV3-2) with TRBJ2-3, with 9 bases lining up with TRBD2. Trimming cost V 0 bases and J 2 bases; bases outside gene matches: 9. Germline CDR1 is LGHDT and CDR2 is YNNKEL (reference sequence). The CDR3 is 18 residues long.

J is TRBJ1-1 and V is TRBV28; TRBD1 agrees at 7 bases. The CDR3 extends over 14 amino acids. The V gene end was trimmed by 8 bases and the J gene end by 0 bases; junction bases not matched to a gene: 6. CDR1 and CDR2 from the germline V gene are MDHEN and SYDVKM. The CDR3 protein is CASGGQPMNTEAFF. The DNA for the CDR3 is TGTGCCAGCGGGGGACAGCCCATGAACACTGAAGCTTTCTTT.

Here the CDR3 reads CASSSFSEQFF. CDR3 nucleotide sequence: TGTGCCAGCAGTTCTTTTTCTGAGCAGTTCTTC. The chain has TRBV28 and TRBJ2-1; D is unresolved. V dropped 4 bases and J dropped 9 bases, with 7 bases sitting between them. CDR1 and CDR2 from the germline V gene are MDHEN and SYDVKM. The CDR3 has 11 residues. The whole variable domain, filled in from reference TRBV28 and TRBJ2-1, reads DVKVTQSSRYLVKRTGEKVFLECVQDMDHENMFWYRQDPGLGLRLIYFSYDVKMKEKGDIPEGYSVSREKKERFSLILESASTNQTSMYLCASSSFSEQFFGPGTRLTVL.

The V and J genes are TRBV15 and TRBJ1-5; weak D call: TRBD1 (6 bases). CDR3 size: 14 residues. Germline V gene sequence: CDR1 LNHNV, CDR2 YYDKDF (reference sequence). Trimming shortened V by 1 base and J by 6 bases, and 10 bases separated the two germline ends. The CDR3 reads CATSRGGASQPQHF. The CDR3 DNA sequence: TGTGCCACCAGCAGAGGGGGGGCAAGTCAGCCCCAGCATTTT.

V gene TRBV6-5 combines with J gene TRBJ1-1; no reliable D call. Germline assignment: CDR1 MNHEY and CDR2 SVGAGI. The V end lost 6 bases, the J end lost 4 bases, and 15 bases lay between the germline ends. CDR3 length equals 14 residues. CDR3 amino acids: CASRTLAMGTEAFF. The CDR3 nucleotides read TGTGCCAGCAGGACCCTGGCCATGGGCACTGAAGCTTTCTTT.

The rearrangement joins TRBV7-8 to TRBJ1-6; TRBD1 is a possible D gene (5 bases). The V end lost 4 bases, the J end lost 8 bases, and 21 bases lay between the germline ends. The CDR3 has 17 residues. Per germline, CDR1 SGHVS and CDR2 FQNEAQ. CDR3 sequence reads: CASSSSFGREDDSPLHF. CDR3 in DNA: TGTGCCAGCAGCTCCAGCTTCGGCAGGGAGGATGATTCACCCCTCCACTTT. The full variable domain, with the rest looked up from reference TRBV7-8 and TRBJ1-6, is GAGVSQSPRYKVAKRGQDVALRCDPISGHVSLFWYQQALGQGPEFLTYFQNEAQLDKSGLPSDRFFAERPEGSVSTLKIQRTQQEDSAVYLCASSSSFGREDDSPLHFGNGTRLTVT.

The rearrangement joins TRBV4-1 to TRBJ1-5, with D maybe TRBD1 (6 bases). CDR3 length equals 14 residues. The germline V and J ends were trimmed by 2 bases and 4 bases, with 9 bases remaining between them. The germline gives CDR1 MGHRA, CDR2 YSYEKL. Written as DNA, the CDR3 is TGCGCCAGCAGCCAAAGGGACACGAATCAGCCCCAGCATTTT. This codes for CASSQRDTNQPQHF.

The chain joins TRBV7-9 to TRBJ2-1; the match to TRBD2 covers 7 bases. Germline V gene sequence: CDR1 SEHNR, CDR2 FQNEAQ (reference sequence). V shed 3 bases, J shed 4 bases, and the junction held 6 bases outside the gene matches. This CDR3 comprises 15 residues. In DNA form, the CDR3 reads TGTGCCAGCAGCTTCGGGGGGTCCCAATACAATGAGCAGTTCTTC. It codes for CASSFGGSQYNEQFF.

This clone was observed a few times. This rearrangement joins TRBV18 to TRBJ1-3, with 7 bases aligning to TRBD1. This CDR3 has 13 residues. CDR1 and CDR2 from the germline V gene are KGHSH and LQKENI. Trimming removed 3 bases from V and 7 bases from J; junction bases left unmatched: 3. CDR3 residues: CASSPRQGNTIYF. The CDR3 nucleotides are TGTGCCAGCTCACCTAGACAGGGCAACACCATATATTTT.

This chain uses TRBV6-4 with TRBJ1-2, with D tentatively TRBD1 (5 bases). The V end was cut by 6 bases, the J end by 0 bases, with 14 bases between. The length of the CDR3 is 15 residues. Per germline, CDR1 MRHNA and CDR2 SNTAGT. The CDR3 DNA reads TGTGCCAGCAGGCGAGGGACGGGATCTAACTATGGCTACACCTTC. Translated: CASRRGTGSNYGYTF.

V and J are TRBV25-1 and TRBJ2-1; either TRBD1 or TRBD2 may fit D (5 bases each). Trimming took off 4 bases at V and 6 bases at J, with 10 bases between the two ends. This CDR3 region has 13 residues. Germline assignment: CDR1 MGHDK and CDR2 SYGVNS. The CDR3 loop is CASSVPGSNEQFF. CDR3 nucleotides: TGTGCCAGCAGTGTTCCAGGGAGCAATGAGCAGTTCTTC.

The chain carries TRBV12-5 and TRBJ1-2; a weak D match, TRBD1 (6 bases). Germline-derived CDR1 and CDR2 are LGHNT and FRNRAP. V was clipped by 6 bases and J by 2 bases, with 19 bases between them. This CDR3 region has 16 residues. CDR3 region: CASGPRGGEKNYGYTF. The CDR3 DNA reads TGTGCTAGTGGCCCCAGGGGAGGGGAGAAGAACTATGGCTACACCTTC.

The V and J genes are TRBV16 and TRBJ2-1, with 11 bases aligning to TRBD2. Per the germline V gene, CDR1 is KGHSY and CDR2 is FQNENV. Unmatched junction bases numbered 3, after V lost 4 bases and J lost 4 bases. The CDR3 length is 15 residues. The CDR3 region is CASSRGLAEYNEQFF. DNA for the CDR3: TGTGCCAGCAGCCGGGGACTAGCGGAATACAATGAGCAGTTCTTC.

This clone appeared a single time. This chain joins TRBV24-1 and TRBJ2-1; 7 nucleotides line up with TRBD1. Germline V gene sequence: CDR1 KGHDR, CDR2 SFDVKD. The junction had 5 bases not matched to a gene; V was cut back by 6 bases and J by 7 bases. This CDR3 region has 13 residues. The CDR3 nucleotides read TGTGCCACCAGTCTGACAGGGAGTAATGAGCAGTTCTTC. This codes for CATSLTGSNEQFF.

V and J are TRBV5-4 and TRBJ1-3; tentative D call: TRBD1 (6 bases). There are 16 residues in the CDR3. Trimming removed 5 bases at V and 0 bases at J, with 15 bases between. Germline loops: CDR1 SGHNT, CDR2 YYREEE (reference sequence). CDR3 sequence reads: CASSLTGSLSGNTIYF. CDR3 bases: TGTGCCAGCAGTCTGACAGGCTCTCTCTCTGGAAACACCATATATTTT.

This clone occurred a few times. The genes are TRBV11-2 and TRBJ1-3; 8 bases line up with TRBD1. CDR1 and CDR2 (germline): SGHAT, FQNNGV. J was trimmed by 0 bases and V by 6 bases; bases with no gene match: 16. The CDR3 has 19 amino acids. The CDR3 here is CASRPFWTGRYISGNTIYF. CDR3 DNA: TGTGCCAGCAGACCCTTCTGGACAGGGCGCTATATCTCTGGAAACACCATATATTTT.

This clone was found a few times. This chain joins TRBV21-1 and TRBJ2-2; TRBD2, the D gene given by the table, was not confirmed from the DNA. TRBV21-1 counts as a pseudogene. The CDR3 runs to 18 residues. This chain's CDR3 is CAKKTGTSGRMNTGELFF. The CDR3 DNA reads TGTGCCAAAAAGACCGGGACTAGCGGGAGGATGAACACCGGGGAGCTGTTTTTT.

V gene TRBV29-1 combines with J gene TRBJ1-1; D is undetermined. Germline V lookup: CDR1 SQVTM, CDR2 ANQGSEA. V lost 3 bases, J lost 7 bases, and 9 bases lay in between. The length of the CDR3 is 11 residues. The CDR3 bases are TGCAGCGTTGACAGGATCGATGAAGCTTTCTTT. It translates to CSVDRIDEAFF.

V is TRBV28 and J is TRBJ2-7, with 8 positions matching TRBD2. Germline V gene data show CDR1 as MDHEN and CDR2 as SYDVKM. After removal of 6 bases from V and 1 base from J, the junction contained 5 bases not matched to a gene. The CDR3 covers 14 residues. The CDR3 DNA reads TGTGCCAGCAGGGGGCGGGAGGTATCCTACGAGCAGTACTTC. Its protein is CASRGREVSYEQYF.

This chain uses TRBV19 with TRBJ1-2; D gene ambiguous. Between the trimmed V and J ends, which lost 9 bases and 6 bases, there was a span of 14 bases. Per germline, CDR1 LNHDA and CDR2 SQIVND (reference sequence). The CDR3 length is 12 residues. The CDR3 region has the DNA TGTGCCAGCGGAGTGGATTTTCATGGCTACACCTTC. Amino acid sequence: CASGVDFHGYTF. Filled out from reference TRBV19 and TRBJ1-2, the complete variable domain reads DGGITQSPKYLFRKEGQNVTLSCEQNLNHDAMYWYRQDPGQGLRLIYYSQIVNDFQKGDIAEGYSVSREKKESFPLTVTSAQKNPTAFYLCASGVDFHGYTFGSGTRLTVV.

The chain is built from TRBV7-9 and TRBJ1-6; no definite D call. Per germline, CDR1 SEHNR and CDR2 FQNEAQ (reference sequence). V was cut by 5 bases and J by 9 bases, with 11 bases left in between. This CDR3 has 13 amino acids. The DNA for the CDR3 is TGTGCCAGCAGCGAACGGTTCGGTTCACCCCTCCACTTT. Protein: CASSERFGSPLHF.

About this clone itself: A read error may produce the germline difference seen at one junction end. Written as DNA, the CDR3 is TGTGCCAGCAGCTCCGGGACTAGCGGGAGTCTCGGCTTC. Protein: CASSSGTSGSLGF. The rearrangement uses TRBV28 and TRBJ2-7; 14 positions match TRBD2. This CDR3 is built from 13 residues. Germline V CDR1 and CDR2: MDHEN, SYDVKM.

The rearrangement links TRBV30 to TRBJ1-2; 10 positions agree with TRBD1. V was clipped by 5 bases and J by 8 bases; unmatched bases: 8. Germline CDR1 and CDR2: GTSNPN and SVGIG (reference sequence). This CDR3 has 13 residues. CDR3 residues: CAWERGTGDGYTF. The DNA for the CDR3 is TGTGCCTGGGAAAGAGGGACAGGGGACGGCTACACCTTC.